The source of this TCR beta chain is a study of PD-L1 blockade in urothelial cancer. Study information: Male sex and bladder-origin urothelial cancer were recorded for about 85% of the roughly 30 patients. Timepoints chosen for blood analysis were 3 weeks (second dose) and 6 weeks after treatment start. A median approximately 140,000 T cells were found in blood samples.

CDR3 size: 18 residues. The V segment lost 1 base and the J segment 1 base; nucleotides outside the gene matches: 11. The germline V gene has CDR1 MNHEY and CDR2 SMNVEV (reference sequence). Patients were living with locally advanced or metastatic urothelial carcinoma. Sequencing used immunoSEQ multiplex PCR; TCRdb keeps in-frame clones, though not all of them. This sample has 33,000 or so clones, with roughly four fifths found just once. This clonotype originated in a man in his sixties or seventies with urothelial cancer. Material: PBMCs, obtained around atezolizumab (anti-PD-L1) treatment. V is TRBV27 and J is TRBJ1-1; 8 nucleotides match TRBD1. CDR3 residues: CASSLWRTGLKENTEAFF. In nucleotides, the CDR3 is TGTGCCAGCAGTTTATGGAGGACAGGGCTTAAGGAGAACACTGAAGCTTTCTTT.